This T cell receptor beta chain was documented in a study of molecular identifiers for immune sequencing clone quantification. The germline V and J ends were trimmed by 0 bases and 1 base, with 10 bases remaining between them. Looked up from germline, CDR1 is MGHRA and CDR2 is YSYEKL. The CDR3 loop spans 15 amino acids. Making the bulk TCR libraries relied on previously described methods and listed TCR primers. TCRdb fed the PCR reads into MiXCR, producing one record per CDR3 protein. The data contain about 510,000 distinct CDR3 sequences, 20% to 25% of them singletons. This TCR was recovered from a human donor in good health. Some libraries in this study had Jurkat cell RNA spiked in. This rearrangement joins TRBV4-1 to TRBJ2-7; D might be TRBD1 (5 bases). The source material was naive CD8+ T cells from blood, with Jurkat cell RNA spiked in. Subset: FACS-sorted CD8+CD4-CCR7+CD45RA+ naive T cells. CDR3 protein: CASSQDRRDSYEQYF. CDR3 DNA sequence: TGCGCCAGCAGCCAAGATCGCAGGGATTCCTACGAGCAGTACTTC.